A selection of T cell receptor beta chains follows, all from one sample in a study of OX40 agonist ivuxolimab in advanced cancers. Assay: immunoSEQ multiplex PCR; the TCRdb copy retains only in-frame clones and omits some. The data show fewer than 85,000 clones, with under 80% seen just once and approximately 5% held by the top ten. This material consisted of CD4+ or CD8+ T cells sorted from blood, taken in a trial of the OX40 agonist ivuxolimab. These receptors all stem from an adult with an advanced solid tumor such as melanoma, head and neck, liver or kidney cancer. CDR3s include the opening cysteine and the closing phenylalanine or tryptophan. The D gene is left open where the match is weak. Clone sizes are given selectively: once, few, many, or a class where the clone is expanded.

j_call v_call clone_size cdr3_length d_call cdr3_nt cdr3_aa
TRBJ2-1 TRBV7-2 once 15 . TGTGCCAGCAGCTTACAGGGGAACTCCTACAATGAGCAGTTCTTC CASSLQGNSYNEQFF
TRBJ2-7 TRBV30 few 14 . TGTGCCTGGAGTCCGGGAAGTATCGCCTACGAGCAGTACTTC CAWSPGSIAYEQYF
TRBJ2-7 TRBV19 . 15 TRBD1 TGTGCCAGCAGATCTAGCCGGGACAGGGGAAACGAGCAGTACTTC CASRSSRDRGNEQYF
TRBJ1-4 TRBV4-1 once 17 . TGCGCCAGCAAAGCCGAAACAGCGACGATGAGACGCGAAAAACTGTTTTTT CASKAETATMRREKLFF
TRBJ2-7 TRBV4-2 . 16 . TGTGCCAGCAGCCAAGGGAGGAGCGGAGGAGCCTACGAGCAGTACTTC CASSQGRSGGAYEQYF
TRBJ2-5 TRBV19 . 15 . TGTGCCAGTAGCCCCGGGACCCAAATCAGGGAGACCCAGTACTTC CASSPGTQIRETQYF
TRBJ1-1 TRBV6-1 . 14 . TGTGCCAGCAGTGAAGGGAACCTGAACACTGAAGCTTTCTTT CASSEGNLNTEAFF
TRBJ2-7 TRBV7-2 . 15 TRBD2 TGTGCCAGCAGCTTAGCGCGGGGGGAGCTTGGCGAGCAGTACTTC CASSLARGELGEQYF
TRBJ2-1 TRBV2 . 15 TRBD2 TGTGCCAGCAGTGAGGGACTAGCGGACCTTTATGAGCAGTTCTTC CASSEGLADLYEQFF
TRBJ1-5 TRBV2 few 13 TRBD1 TGTGCCAGCAACAGGGGGCAAGATCAGCCCCAGCATTTT CASNRGQDQPQHF
TRBJ2-7 TRBV28 . 17 . TGTGCCAGCAGCCGAGGCCCTGGACTACTAAACCTTTACGAGCAGTACTTC CASSRGPGLLNLYEQYF
TRBJ2-7 TRBV2 once 14 TRBD1 TGTGCCAGCAGTGGGCGGGACAGGGTTTACGAGCAGTACTTC CASSGRDRVYEQYF
TRBJ2-1 TRBV28 . 13 TRBD2 TGTGCCGGCTTAGCGGGAGGTCCCAATGAGCAGTTCTTC CAGLAGGPNEQFF
TRBJ2-5 TRBV5-1 once 15 TRBD2 TGCGCCAGCAGCTCGGGACTAGCGGGTATGGAGACCCAGTACTTC CASSSGLAGMETQYF
TRBJ1-2 TRBV19 . 13 . TGTGCCAGTAGTATGCAGGGGAACTATGGCTACACCTTC CASSMQGNYGYTF
TRBJ2-7 TRBV28 . 12 . TGTGCCGTCCACAGGGACCCCTACGAGCAGTACTTC CAVHRDPYEQYF
TRBJ1-1 TRBV11-3 . 12 . TGTGCCAGCTTCGTGGCCAACACTGAAGCTTTCTTT CASFVANTEAFF
TRBJ1-1 TRBV28 few 15 TRBD1 TGTGCCAGCTTAGACCGGGACAGGGCCAACACTGAAGCTTTCTTT CASLDRDRANTEAFF
TRBJ2-7 TRBV7-9 . 11 . TGTGCCAGCAGAGATTTTTCGAGGCAGTACTTC CASRDFSRQYF
TRBJ2-3 TRBV28 . 13 . TGTGCCAGCAGTTTGGTACATGCAGATACGCAGTATTTT CASSLVHADTQYF
TRBJ1-4 TRBV10-3 . 15 . TGTGCCATCAGCGAATCGGGTCCCAACGAGGAAAAACTGTTTTTT CAISESGPNEEKLFF
TRBJ1-5 TRBV5-6 many 14 . TGTGCCAGCAGCTTCCAGGGCCGCAATCAGCCCCAGCATTTT CASSFQGRNQPQHF
TRBJ2-3 TRBV18 few 12 . TGTGCCAGCTCACTTAGGGGGGATACGCAGTATTTT CASSLRGDTQYF
TRBJ2-1 TRBV7-8 . 14 TRBD1 TGTGCCAGCAGCTTATCCAGGGGGCTGAATGAGCAGTTCTTC CASSLSRGLNEQFF
TRBJ2-1 TRBV5-4 many 14 TRBD2 TGTGCCAGCAGCTTAAGACTAGCCGGGATGGAGCAGTTCTTC CASSLRLAGMEQFF
TRBJ1-5 TRBV4-1 . 18 TRBD1 TGCGCCAGCAGCCAAAATCCGACAGGGTTGATTGGAAGTCAGCCCCAGCATTTT CASSQNPTGLIGSQPQHF